The text below deals with one T cell receptor beta chain. In the authors' methods: The authors estimated nucleated cell counts from reference gene primer amplification. Generated by immunoSEQ multiplex PCR, the TCRdb table keeps only in-frame clones and is missing some. That table gives V, J and clone size, and the DNA gave D and trimming. The sample has 150,000 to 200,000 clones; around 90% are singletons. This sample is part of a study of blood T cell repertoires in COVID-19. Study as a whole: There were acute and convalescent COVID-19 samples, and they came from the United States, Italy and Spain. The analysed material was cDNA or gDNA that came from T cells, B-cell-depleted T cells, or PBMCs.

V lost 2 bases and J lost 3; bases outside the gene matches: 8. CDR1 and CDR2 (germline): MDHEN, SYDVKM. CDR3 length equals 16 residues. Sample: peripheral blood. This TCR was recovered from a man aged 45-65 years with acute or convalescent COVID-19. The V call is TRBV28, the J call TRBJ2-7, with TRBD2 matching over 9 bases. CDR3 protein: CASSLITSGRNYEQYF. For the CDR3, the DNA is TGTGCCAGCAGTTTAATTACTAGCGGGCGGAACTACGAGCAGTACTTC.